Many counts were recorded for the clone carrying this TCR beta chain. These data originate in a study of blood T cells in healthy people across ages. Combining a sample-barcoded 5' primer with a J-beta primer mix, a second PCR ran for about 6 to 12 cycles. MiXCR, run by TCRdb on the 5' RACE reads, gives a single entry per CDR3 protein. The table has 1.5 million to 2 million distinct CDR3 sequences, 25% to 30% seen once. Germline V lookup: CDR1 SEHNR, CDR2 FQNEAQ (reference sequence). Trimming left V 5 bases short and J 8 bases short, with 17 bases between. This CDR3 is built from 14 residues. The sample consisted of blood. This clonotype was sampled from a woman aged 30 to 39 in good health. The chain carries TRBV7-9 and TRBJ2-3; perhaps TRBD1 as D (7 bases). The CDR3 protein is CASSPVLEGATQYF. DNA for the CDR3: TGTGCCAGCAGCCCAGTACTGGAGGGGGCTACGCAGTATTTT.